The rows below give T cell receptor beta chains drawn from one sample of a study of T cells in Graves' hyperthyroidism and ophthalmopathy. TCRdb re-called the multiplex PCR reads with MiXCR, one entry per CDR3 protein. This table holds 75,000 to 100,000 distinct CDR3 sequences, over 50% found once. Sequenced material: blood. All receptors derive from a woman aged 40-49 years with Graves' hyperthyroidism. Each CDR3 is given with its conserved first and last residue. A D gene is named only where the DNA matches it firmly. Where a row states a size, it is once, few, many or the class of an expanded clone; other rows omit it.

J	D	size	V	length	DNA	CDR3
TRBJ1-6	TRBD1	.	TRBV10-3	13	TGTGCCAGTAGACAGGGTACCGATTCACCCCTCCACTTT	CASRQGTDSPLHF
TRBJ1-3	.	many	TRBV28	16	TGTGCCAGCAGTTTATGGCCACAGGGAAATGGAAACACCATATATTTT	CASSLWPQGNGNTIYF
TRBJ1-5	TRBD1	few	TRBV25-1	19	TGTGCCAGCAGTGACCTCCCCGGACAGGGGGCTGAAGGCAATCAGCCCCAGCATTTT	CASSDLPGQGAEGNQPQHF
TRBJ1-2	TRBD1	.	TRBV29-1	11	TGCAGCTACACAGGGGAAGGTGGCTACACCTTC	CSYTGEGGYTF
TRBJ1-1	.	.	TRBV7-9	17	.	CASSIYLCSAGGGEAFF
TRBJ1-1	.	many	TRBV15	15	TGTGCCACCAGCAGAGACCCGACAGGTGTTTACCAAGCTTTCTTT	CATSRDPTGVYQAFF
TRBJ1-6	TRBD1	once	TRBV6-1	13	TGTGCCAGTAGACAGGGGCAGAGCTCACCCCTCCACTTT	CASRQGQSSPLHF
TRBJ2-5	TRBD1	.	TRBV15	16	TGTGCCACCAGCAGAGATCGGGACAGGGCGGGGGAGACCCAGTACTTC	CATSRDRDRAGETQYF
TRBJ2-7	.	.	TRBV7-2	15	TGTGCCGGCAGCTTAGGTAGCGCGGAGCCTTACGGGCAGTACTTC	CAGSLGSAEPYGQYF
TRBJ2-5	TRBD2	.	TRBV20-1	15	TGCAGTGCTCCCGGGACTAGCGGGAGGGGAGAGACCCAGTACTTC	CSAPGTSGRGETQYF
TRBJ2-2	.	.	TRBV12-3/TRBV12-4	17	TGTGCCAGCAGTTTACCCAGGGGCGGGAGCGGGACCGGGGAGCTGTTTTTT	CASSLPRGGSGTGELFF
TRBJ1-5	TRBD1	many	TRBV20-1	14	TGCAGTGCCCGCCCGGGACAGGGGAGTCAGCCCCAGCATTTT	CSARPGQGSQPQHF
TRBJ1-1	.	few	TRBV7-2	13	TGTGCCAGCAGCTTACTTGGGAGCACTGAAGCTTTCTTT	CASSLLGSTEAFF
TRBJ2-3	TRBD1	few	TRBV2	15	TGTGCCAGCAGTACGGACAGGGGGTTGAGAGATACGCAGTATTTT	CASSTDRGLRDTQYF
TRBJ2-5	.	many	TRBV20-1	12	TGCAGTGCCCGAGCGAACCAAGAGACCCAGTACTTC	CSARANQETQYF
TRBJ2-7	.	few	TRBV3-1	15	TGTGCCAGCAGCCGTTGGGGGCCAGGGATCTACGAGCAGTACTTC	CASSRWGPGIYEQYF
TRBJ1-2	.	.	TRBV7-6	15	TGTGCCAGCAGCTTCGCGGACAGCGCTAACTATGGCTACACCTTC	CASSFADSANYGYTF
TRBJ2-7	TRBD1	many	TRBV5-5	15	TGTGCCAGCAGCTTGGCCGGGACAGCAACCTACGAGCAGTACTTC	CASSLAGTATYEQYF
TRBJ2-5	.	.	TRBV4-2	16	TGTGCCAGCAGCCAAGACTCCTGGCGCTCGGAAGAGACCCAGTACTTC	CASSQDSWRSEETQYF
TRBJ2-7	TRBD1	once	TRBV10-3	13	TGTGCCATCGCCGGACAGGGGGACAACGAGCAGTACTTC	CAIAGQGDNEQYF
TRBJ1-2	.	once	TRBV11-2	17	TGTGCCAGCAGCTTTACACCCACCTACGAGCAGTACTATGGCTACACCTTC	CASSFTPTYEQYYGYTF
TRBJ2-2	TRBD2	.	TRBV2	17	TGTGCCAGCAGTTTTGGTCTAGCGGGAGATCACACCGGGGAGCTGTTTTTT	CASSFGLAGDHTGELFF
TRBJ1-2	TRBD1	many	TRBV7-2	15	TGTGCCAGCAGCCCCCGGACAGGGGGTAACTATGGCTACACCTTC	CASSPRTGGNYGYTF
TRBJ2-5	.	medium-sized	TRBV15	13	TGTGCCACCAGCATGGTGGGGCGGGAGACCCAGTACTTC	CATSMVGRETQYF
TRBJ2-7	TRBD1	.	TRBV25-1	14	TGTGCCAGCGTGACTCCGGGACAGGGCTACGAGCAGTACTTC	CASVTPGQGYEQYF
TRBJ1-2	.	.	TRBV25-1	13	TGTGCTAGAGATTGGAGGGGATCATATGGCTACACCTTC	CARDWRGSYGYTF
TRBJ1-3	TRBD1	.	TRBV2	13	TGTGCCAGCAGAGAGACAGGGGGAAACACCATATATTTT	CASRETGGNTIYF
TRBJ1-1	.	.	TRBV4-2	16	TGTGCCAGCAGCCAAGATCTTTTAACGATGAACACTGAAGCTTTCTTC	CASSQDLLTMNTEAFF
TRBJ1-5	TRBD1	.	TRBV12-3/TRBV12-4	17	TGTGCCAGCAGTCCCGAAGGGACAGATTTTAGCAATCAGCCCCAGCATTTT	CASSPEGTDFSNQPQHF
TRBJ1-2	.	few	TRBV28	15	TGTGCCAGCAGCTTTGACGGGGTGGTGGGGTATGGCTACACCTTC	CASSFDGVVGYGYTF